This passage covers 22 T cell receptor beta chains from one sample sequenced in a study of T cell responses to AZD1222 COVID-19 vaccine. Sequenced by immunoSEQ multiplex PCR; TCRdb stores in-frame clones only, minus some. Seen here are roughly 140,000 clones, 82% observed once, and the top ten hold about 4%. The sample in question was peripheral blood, obtained on day 0 of MenACWY control vaccination. Source of these receptors: an adult in good health.

V and J are TRBV11-3 and TRBJ2-5, with a weak D call TRBD2 (7 bases). Trimming shortened V by 1 base and J by 5 bases, and 17 bases separated the two germline ends. CDR3 length equals 16 residues. Germline-derived CDR1 and CDR2 are SGHNT and YENEEA. In DNA, the CDR3 is TGTGCCAGCAGCTTAGGGGGGGGCTTTGCGTCTGAGACCCAGTACTTC. Its protein product is CASSLGGGFASETQYF.

This clone occurred a few times. The rearrangement joins TRBV15 to TRBJ2-5; no clear D gene. V was cut by 1 base and J by 1 base, with 1 base left in between. Germline loops: CDR1 LNHNV, CDR2 YYDKDF (reference sequence). This CDR3 has 12 amino acids. The CDR3 coding sequence is TGTGCCACCAGCAGAGGCCAAGAGACCCAGTACTTC. This gives the protein CATSRGQETQYF.

CDR3 loop: CSVAGRLETQYF. The CDR3 DNA is TGCAGCGTTGCGGGCCGCCTAGAGACCCAGTACTTC. The J gene is TRBJ2-5, the V gene TRBV29-1; D unclear. In germline, CDR1 is SQVTM, CDR2 ANQGSEA. The CDR3 contains 12 residues. Between the trimmed V and J ends, which lost 4 bases and 4 bases, there was a span of 10 bases.

This chain joins TRBV2 and TRBJ2-3; D is possibly TRBD1 or TRBD2 (5 bases each). The CDR3 loop spans 12 amino acids. V lost 7 bases and J lost 3, with 8 bases in between. Germline loops: CDR1 SNHLY, CDR2 FYNNEI. CDR3 sequence: CASNEGTDTQYF. CDR3 bases: TGTGCCAGCAACGAGGGGACAGATACGCAGTATTTT.

The rearrangement links TRBV7-9 to TRBJ1-2; D is unresolved. V was pared by 6 bases and J by 6 bases, with 17 bases between. This CDR3 comprises 14 residues. The germline V gene encodes CDR1 SEHNR and CDR2 FQNEAQ (reference sequence). As DNA, the CDR3 is TGTGCCAGCAGTGGTACGGGTGTTGGGCATGGCTACACCTTC. As protein: CASSGTGVGHGYTF.

This sequence joins TRBV12-3 or TRBV12-4 and TRBJ1-1; no clear D. With 6 bases removed from V and 7 bases from J, the gap between germline ends came to 9 bases. CDR3 length: 11 residues. The CDR3 DNA follows: TGTGCCAGCAGCCTTTCTTTTGAAGCTTTCTTT. Translated, it gives CASSLSFEAFF.

This chain joins TRBV7-9 and TRBJ2-1; 11 nucleotides line up with TRBD1. Per the germline V gene, CDR1 is SEHNR and CDR2 is FQNEAQ (reference sequence). This CDR3 region has 14 residues. J was trimmed by 8 bases and V by 5 bases; bases with no gene match: 5. In DNA, the CDR3 is TGTGCCAGCAGCCCCCGGGACAGGGGGGATGAGCAGTTCTTC. Amino acids: CASSPRDRGDEQFF.

This sequence joins TRBV19 and TRBJ1-2; D gene unclear. The germline gives CDR1 LNHDA, CDR2 SQIVND (reference sequence). This CDR3 comprises 15 residues. The V gene lost 5 bases and the J gene lost 2 bases, with 15 bases spanning the gap. The CDR3: CASSADRGVNYGYTF. CDR3 sequence (DNA): TGTGCCAGTAGTGCCGACCGGGGAGTCAACTATGGCTACACCTTC. The full variable domain, its missing parts supplied by reference TRBV19 and TRBJ1-2, is DGGITQSPKYLFRKEGQNVTLSCEQNLNHDAMYWYRQDPGQGLRLIYYSQIVNDFQKGDIAEGYSVSREKKESFPLTVTSAQKNPTAFYLCASSADRGVNYGYTFGSGTRLTVV.

The chain links TRBV19 to TRBJ1-5; possible D gene TRBD1, 5 bases. Trimming stripped 9 bases from V and 5 bases from J, with 17 bases between. The CDR3 runs to 14 residues. The V gene's germline CDR1 is LNHDA and CDR2 SQIVND (reference sequence). The CDR3 DNA follows: TGTGCCAGCAGTCAGTGGGGGGGAGATCAGCCCCAGCATTTT. It specifies CASSQWGGDQPQHF.

This clone was picked up one time. Here the CDR3 reads CASSLDPGTDTQYF. CDR3 coding DNA: TGTGCCAGCAGCTTGGATCCGGGAACAGATACGCAGTATTTT. The chain combines TRBV5-6 with TRBJ2-3; a possible D gene is TRBD2 (5 bases). Trimming took 0 bases from V and 3 from J, leaving 8 bases between them. Looked up from germline, CDR1 is SGHDT and CDR2 is YYEEEE. The CDR3 has 14 amino acids. The entire variable domain, with the rest obtained from reference TRBV5-6 and TRBJ2-3, is as follows: DAGVTQSPTHLIKTRGQQVTLRCSPKSGHDTVSWYQQALGQGPQFIFQYYEEEERQRGNFPDRFSGHQFPNYSSELNVNALLLGDSALYLCASSLDPGTDTQYFGPGTRLTVL.

The J gene is TRBJ2-7, the V gene TRBV3-1 (or the pseudogene TRBV3-2); D not certain. The length of the CDR3 is 12 residues. V lost 3 bases to trimming and J lost 1 base, with 4 bases between them. CDR1 is LGHDT and CDR2 is YNNKEL in the germline V gene (reference sequence). The CDR3 loop is CASSQGSYEQYF. CDR3 nucleotide sequence: TGTGCCAGCAGCCAGGGTTCCTACGAGCAGTACTTC.

Only a few counts were recorded for this clone. The chain joins TRBV4-1 to TRBJ2-1; TRBD1 aligns across 9 bases. The CDR3 is 14 amino acids. In germline, CDR1 is MGHRA, CDR2 YSYEKL. Germline trimming cut 4 bases from V and 6 bases from J; bases unmatched to any gene: 4. The DNA of the CDR3 is TGCGCCAGCAGCCGCGGGACAGGGCGCAATGAGCAGTTCTTC. It codes for CASSRGTGRNEQFF.

The rearrangement uses TRBV12-3 or TRBV12-4 and TRBJ2-3; unclear D gene. This CDR3 has 12 amino acids. The V end was cut by 7 bases, the J end by 3 bases, with 8 bases between. The DNA for the CDR3 is TGTGCCAGCAAAGATTTGACAGATACGCAGTATTTT. Its translation is CASKDLTDTQYF.

This chain links TRBV20-1 with TRBJ2-1; D possibly corresponds to TRBD1 (6 bases). Trimming left V 3 bases short and J 4 bases short, with 13 bases between. The CDR3 extends over 14 amino acids. From germline, CDR1 is DFQATT and CDR2 SNEGSKA (reference sequence). This CDR3 is CSASHRTEYNEQFF. CDR3 nucleotide sequence: TGCAGTGCTAGTCACCGGACAGAATACAATGAGCAGTTCTTC.

This clone has just one count. The V gene is TRBV5-6, the J gene TRBJ1-5; D unresolved. The CDR3 has 13 amino acids. Germline loops: CDR1 SGHDT, CDR2 YYEEEE. Trimming removed 4 bases at V and 6 bases at J, with 11 bases between. CDR3 sequence (DNA): TGTGCCAGCAGCGTAGGGTTGGCTCAGCCCCAGCATTTT. This gives the protein CASSVGLAQPQHF.

The V and J genes are TRBV5-1 and TRBJ2-3; D is perhaps TRBD2 (6 bases). V shed 0 bases and J shed 5 bases, with 13 bases lying between them. CDR1 and CDR2 (germline): SGHRS, YFSETQ. This CDR3 has 15 amino acids. The CDR3 region has the DNA TGCGCCAGCAGCTTGGAAGGGCTAGCGATAGATACGCAGTATTTT. This encodes CASSLEGLAIDTQYF. Drawing the rest from reference TRBV5-1 and TRBJ2-3, the complete variable domain is KAGVTQTPRYLIKTRGQQVTLSCSPISGHRSVSWYQQTPGQGLQFLFEYFSETQRNKGNFPGRFSGRQFSNSRSEMNVSTLELGDSALYLCASSLEGLAIDTQYFGPGTRLTVL.

The chain couples TRBV24-1 to TRBJ2-2; TRBD1 is a possible D gene (6 bases). Germline V gene sequence: CDR1 KGHDR, CDR2 SFDVKD. Trimming pared 4 bases from V and 6 bases from J, leaving 14 bases between. CDR3 length: 15 amino acids. CDR3 in DNA: TGTGCCACCAGTGACCCCAGGAGACAGGCCGGGGAGCTGTTTTTT. Translating it yields CATSDPRRQAGELFF.

The chain's CDR3 is CATSDHDSYEQYF. In DNA, the CDR3 is TGTGCCACCAGTGATCACGACTCCTATGAGCAGTATTTT. The chain is built from TRBV24-1 and TRBJ2-3, with D unresolved. The CDR3 spans 13 residues. Trimming pared 3 bases from V and 11 bases from J, leaving 14 bases between. In germline, CDR1 is KGHDR, CDR2 SFDVKD.

The chain is built from TRBV24-1 and TRBJ2-2; D gene unclear. CDR3 length equals 14 residues. The germline gives CDR1 KGHDR, CDR2 SFDVKD. V dropped 6 bases and J dropped 7 bases, with 14 bases sitting between them. The CDR3 DNA is TGTGCCACCAGTCCACCCCCATGGCGCGGGGAGCTGTTTTTT. Its translation: CATSPPPWRGELFF.

The chain links TRBV14 to TRBJ2-5; D not resolved. The V gene lost 2 bases and the J gene lost 3 bases, with 4 bases spanning the gap. Germline assignment: CDR1 SGHDN and CDR2 FVKESK. This CDR3 has 12 amino acids. CDR3 coding DNA: TGTGCCAGCAGCCAACACGAAGAGACCCAGTACTTC. Translating it yields CASSQHEETQYF.

J is TRBJ1-2 and V is TRBV20-1; 7 bases are shared with TRBD1. The CDR3 has 11 amino acids. Per germline, CDR1 DFQATT and CDR2 SNEGSKA (reference sequence). The CDR3 sequence is CSSGTVYGYTF. DNA for the CDR3: TGCAGCTCCGGGACAGTTTATGGCTACACCTTC.

The chain couples TRBV7-9 to TRBJ1-2; TRBD1 aligns across 8 bases. The CDR3 spans 16 residues. Germline V gives CDR1 SEHNR, CDR2 FQNEAQ (reference sequence). J was trimmed by 1 base and V by 3 bases; bases with no gene match: 7. The CDR3 DNA reads as TGTGCCAGCAGCTTTATCAGGGGGCTGGGTAACTATGGCTACACCTTC. Translation: CASSFIRGLGNYGYTF.